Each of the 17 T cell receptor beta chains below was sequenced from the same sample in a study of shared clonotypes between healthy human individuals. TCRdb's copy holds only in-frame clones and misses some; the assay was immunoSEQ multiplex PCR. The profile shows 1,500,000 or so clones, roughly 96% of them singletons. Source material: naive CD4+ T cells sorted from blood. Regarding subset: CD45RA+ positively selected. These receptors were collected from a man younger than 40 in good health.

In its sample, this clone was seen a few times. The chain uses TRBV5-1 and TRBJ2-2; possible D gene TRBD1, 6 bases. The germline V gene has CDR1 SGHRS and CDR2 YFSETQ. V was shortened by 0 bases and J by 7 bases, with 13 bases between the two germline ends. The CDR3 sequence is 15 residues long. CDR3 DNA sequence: TGCGCCAGCAGCTTGGCAGGGGTTTACGGCGGGGAGCTGTTTTTT. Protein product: CASSLAGVYGGELFF.

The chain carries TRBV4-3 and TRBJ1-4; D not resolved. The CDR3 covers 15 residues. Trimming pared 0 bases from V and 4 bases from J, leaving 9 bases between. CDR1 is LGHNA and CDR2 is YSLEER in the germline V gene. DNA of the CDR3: TGCGCCAGCAGCCAAGATGGGCCTGGTAATGAAAAACTGTTTTTT. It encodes CASSQDGPGNEKLFF.

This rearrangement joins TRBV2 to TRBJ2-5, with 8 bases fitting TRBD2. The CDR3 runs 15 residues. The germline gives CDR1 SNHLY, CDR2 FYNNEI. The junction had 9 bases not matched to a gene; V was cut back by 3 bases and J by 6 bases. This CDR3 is CASSETGRAEKTQYF. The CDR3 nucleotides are TGTGCCAGCAGTGAGACCGGGAGGGCCGAGAAGACCCAGTACTTC.

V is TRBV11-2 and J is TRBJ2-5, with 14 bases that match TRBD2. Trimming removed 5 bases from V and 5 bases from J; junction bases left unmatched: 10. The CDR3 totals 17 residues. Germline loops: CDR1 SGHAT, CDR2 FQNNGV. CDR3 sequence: CASSARLAGGPWETQYF. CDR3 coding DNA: TGTGCCAGCAGCGCGCGACTAGCGGGAGGGCCTTGGGAGACCCAGTACTTC.

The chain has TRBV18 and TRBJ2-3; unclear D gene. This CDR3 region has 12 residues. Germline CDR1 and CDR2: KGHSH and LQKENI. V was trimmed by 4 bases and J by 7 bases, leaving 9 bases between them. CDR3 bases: TGTGCCAGCTCACTTCGACCAAATACGCAGTATTTT. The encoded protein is CASSLRPNTQYF.

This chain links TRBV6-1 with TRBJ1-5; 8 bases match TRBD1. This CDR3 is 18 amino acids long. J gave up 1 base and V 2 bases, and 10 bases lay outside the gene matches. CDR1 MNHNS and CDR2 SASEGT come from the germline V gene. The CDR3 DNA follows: TGTGCCAGCAGTGAAACCCTATCAGGGGGCAGGAGCAATCAGCCCCAGCATTTT. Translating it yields CASSETLSGGRSNQPQHF.

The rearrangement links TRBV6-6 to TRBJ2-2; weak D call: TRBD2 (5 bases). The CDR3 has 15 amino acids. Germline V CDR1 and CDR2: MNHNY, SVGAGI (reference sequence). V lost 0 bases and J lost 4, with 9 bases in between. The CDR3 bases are TGTGCCAGCAGTTACTCGAGCGGAAGCACCGGGGAGCTGTTTTTT. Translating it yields CASSYSSGSTGELFF.

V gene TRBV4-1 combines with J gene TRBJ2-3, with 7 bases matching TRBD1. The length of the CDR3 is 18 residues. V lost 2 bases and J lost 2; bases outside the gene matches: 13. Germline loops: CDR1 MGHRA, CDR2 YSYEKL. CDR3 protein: CASSQKNTGARHTDTQYF. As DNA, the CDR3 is TGCGCCAGCAGCCAAAAGAATACAGGGGCGAGACACACAGATACGCAGTATTTT.

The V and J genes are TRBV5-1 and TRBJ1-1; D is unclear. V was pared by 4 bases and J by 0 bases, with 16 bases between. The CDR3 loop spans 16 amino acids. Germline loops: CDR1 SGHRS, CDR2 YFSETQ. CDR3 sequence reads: CASSQDGPRVNTEAFF. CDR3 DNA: TGCGCCAGCAGCCAGGACGGGCCAAGGGTGAACACTGAAGCTTTCTTT.

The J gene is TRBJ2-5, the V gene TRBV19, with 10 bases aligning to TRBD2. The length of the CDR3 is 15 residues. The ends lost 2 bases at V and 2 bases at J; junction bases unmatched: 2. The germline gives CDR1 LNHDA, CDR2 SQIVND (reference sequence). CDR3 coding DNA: TGTGCCAGTAGTATAATTAGCGGGAGGCAAGAGACCCAGTACTTC. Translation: CASSIISGRQETQYF.

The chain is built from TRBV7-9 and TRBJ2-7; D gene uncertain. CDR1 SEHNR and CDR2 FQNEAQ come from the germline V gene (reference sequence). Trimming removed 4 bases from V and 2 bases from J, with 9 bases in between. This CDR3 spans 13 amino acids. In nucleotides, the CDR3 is TGTGCCAGCAGCTCGCAGGTTCCCTACGAGCAGTACTTC. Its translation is CASSSQVPYEQYF.

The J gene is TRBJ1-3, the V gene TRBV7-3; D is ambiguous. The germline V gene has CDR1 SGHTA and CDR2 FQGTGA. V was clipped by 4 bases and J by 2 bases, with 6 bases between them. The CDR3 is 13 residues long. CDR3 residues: CASSSWTGNTIYF. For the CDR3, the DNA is TGTGCCAGCAGCTCTTGGACTGGAAACACCATATATTTT.

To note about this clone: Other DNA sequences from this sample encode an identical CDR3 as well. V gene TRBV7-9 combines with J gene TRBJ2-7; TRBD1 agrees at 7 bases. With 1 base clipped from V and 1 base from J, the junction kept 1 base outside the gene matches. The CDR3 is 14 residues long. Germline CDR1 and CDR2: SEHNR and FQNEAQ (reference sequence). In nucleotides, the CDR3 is TGTGCCAGCAGCTTAGGGACAGGATCCTACGAGCAGTACTTC. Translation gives CASSLGTGSYEQYF.

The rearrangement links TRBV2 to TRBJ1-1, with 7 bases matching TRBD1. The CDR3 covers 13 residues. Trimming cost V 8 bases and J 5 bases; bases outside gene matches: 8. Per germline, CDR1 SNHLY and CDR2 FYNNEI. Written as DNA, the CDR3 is TGTGCCAGCGGGTGGGACAGAGGGACTGAAGCTTTCTTT. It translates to CASGWDRGTEAFF. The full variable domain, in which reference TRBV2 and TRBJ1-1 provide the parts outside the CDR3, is EPEVTQTPSHQVTQMGQEVILRCVPISNHLYFYWYRQILGQKVEFLVSFYNNEISEKSEIFDDQFSVERPDGSNFTLKIRSTKLEDSAMYFCASGWDRGTEAFFGQGTRLTVV.

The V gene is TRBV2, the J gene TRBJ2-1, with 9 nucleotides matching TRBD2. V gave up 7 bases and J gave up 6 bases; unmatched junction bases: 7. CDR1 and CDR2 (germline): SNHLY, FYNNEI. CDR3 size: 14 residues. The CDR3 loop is CASKTGLASNEQFF. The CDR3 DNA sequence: TGTGCCAGCAAAACGGGACTAGCATCCAATGAGCAGTTCTTC.

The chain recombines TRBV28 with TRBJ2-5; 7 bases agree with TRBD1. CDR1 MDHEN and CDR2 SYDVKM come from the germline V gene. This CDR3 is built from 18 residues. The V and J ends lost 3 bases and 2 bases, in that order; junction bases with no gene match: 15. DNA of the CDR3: TGTGCCAGCAGTTTTTGGGGCCGTCCGGGACAGAATCAAGAGACCCAGTACTTC. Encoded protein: CASSFWGRPGQNQETQYF.

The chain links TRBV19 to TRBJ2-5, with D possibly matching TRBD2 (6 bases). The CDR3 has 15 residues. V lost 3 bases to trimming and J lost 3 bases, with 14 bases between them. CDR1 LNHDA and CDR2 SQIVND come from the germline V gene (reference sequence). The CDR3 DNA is TGTGCCAGTAGTATGGGGTTCTGGGGGGAAGAGACCCAGTACTTC. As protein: CASSMGFWGEETQYF.